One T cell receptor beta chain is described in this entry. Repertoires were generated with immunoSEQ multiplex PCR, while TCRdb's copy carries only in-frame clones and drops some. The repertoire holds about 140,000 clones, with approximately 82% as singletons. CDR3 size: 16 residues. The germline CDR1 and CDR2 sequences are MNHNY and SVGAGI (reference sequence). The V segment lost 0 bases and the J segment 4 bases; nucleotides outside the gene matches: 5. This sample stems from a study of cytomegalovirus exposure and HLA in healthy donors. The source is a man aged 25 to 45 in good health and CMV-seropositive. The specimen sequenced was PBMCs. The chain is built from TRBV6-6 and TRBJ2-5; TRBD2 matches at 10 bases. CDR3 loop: CASSYSEREGRETQYF. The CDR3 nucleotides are TGTGCCAGCAGTTACTCCGAGCGGGAGGGCCGAGAGACCCAGTACTTC.